Each of the 13 T cell receptor beta chains below was sequenced from the same sample in a study of post-analysis software for immune sequencing data. TCR beta cDNA libraries included unique molecular identifiers. In TCRdb, the PCR reads were re-called with MiXCR into one record per CDR3 protein. The data contain about 460,000 distinct CDR3 sequences, under 55% of them singletons. Study-wide findings and caveats: Among four or five TRBV segments more frequent in patients than controls were TRBV5-6, TRBV5-1 and TRBV20-1.

Their cognate antigens are unknown. Sequencing used blood. The receptors were gathered from a girl between 5 and 17 years old with multiple sclerosis.

This clonotype was recorded once. The chain uses TRBV28 and TRBJ1-2; 8 bases match TRBD1. CDR1 and CDR2 (germline): MDHEN, SYDVKM. The CDR3 has 15 amino acids. V lost 5 bases to trimming and J lost 1 base; unmatched junction nucleotides: 6. As DNA, the CDR3 is TGTGCCAGCAGTGGCGGACAGGGAAGTAACTATGGCTACACCTTC. Translated: CASSGGQGSNYGYTF.

This clonotype was detected a few times. V gene TRBV6-1 combines with J gene TRBJ1-2, with D hard to call. This CDR3 has 11 amino acids. V was cut by 7 bases and J by 7 bases, with 10 bases left in between. Germline V gene data show CDR1 as MNHNS and CDR2 as SASEGT. This CDR3 is CASTEEVGYTF. The DNA for the CDR3 is TGTGCCAGCACCGAGGAGGTTGGCTACACCTTC.

The rearrangement joins TRBV24-1 to TRBJ1-4, with TRBD1 identical over 9 bases. CDR3 length: 18 residues. The V gene end was trimmed by 8 bases and the J gene end by 3 bases; junction bases not matched to a gene: 15. The germline CDR1 and CDR2 sequences are KGHDR and SFDVKD. CDR3 residues: CATKGQGASEWSNEKLFF. The CDR3 region has the DNA TGTGCCACCAAGGGACAGGGAGCGTCGGAGTGGTCTAATGAAAAACTGTTTTTT.

On this clonotype: Its ends do not fully match the called genes, so a read error is possible. The chain joins TRBV25-1 to TRBJ2-3; possible D gene TRBD1, 6 bases. The CDR3 is 13 amino acids. The germline CDR1 and CDR2 sequences are MGHDK and SYGVNS. This chain's CDR3 is CAATGPTTDAQYF. CDR3 nucleotide sequence: TGTGCCGCAACAGGGCCTACCACAGATGCGCAGTATTTT. The whole variable domain, remainder taken from reference TRBV25-1 and TRBJ2-3, is EADIYQTPRYLVIGTGKKITLECSQTMGHDKMYWYQQDPGMELHLIHYSYGVNSTEKGDLSSESTVSRIRTEHFPLTLESARPSHTSQYLCAATGPTTDAQYFGPGTRLTVL.

The CDR3 bases are TGCGCCAGCAGCCAGGCTCGTAGCGGGAGATCCTACGAGCAGTACTTC. Residues: CASSQARSGRSYEQYF. The V gene is TRBV4-1, the J gene TRBJ2-7, with 9 bases fitting TRBD2. Germline V lookup: CDR1 MGHRA, CDR2 YSYEKL. There are 16 residues in the CDR3. V shed 3 bases, J shed 1 base, and the junction held 7 bases outside the gene matches.

Regarding this clonotype: A read error may account for a junction end that differs from germline. J is TRBJ2-5 and V is TRBV5-6, with D perhaps matching TRBD2 (5 bases). The CDR3 length is 13 residues. CDR1 is SGHDT and CDR2 is YYEEEE in the germline V gene. The CDR3 coding sequence is TGTACCAGCAGCTATACGGGAAGTCGAGAGCAGTACTTC. Translation: CTSSYTGSREQYF.

The V call is TRBV5-1, the J call TRBJ2-3; D unresolved. CDR1 and CDR2 from the germline V gene are SGHRS and YFSETQ. The CDR3 length is 14 residues. Between the trimmed V and J ends, which lost 4 bases and 0 bases, there was a span of 9 bases. The CDR3 DNA reads TGCGCCAGCAGCCCCCTTGGCAGCACAGATACGCAGTATTTT. Translating it yields CASSPLGSTDTQYF.

CDR3 region: CASSWGNLYGYTF. CDR3 in DNA: TGTGCCAGCAGCTGGGGAAATCTCTATGGCTACACCTTC. This sequence joins TRBV14 and TRBJ1-2; D unclear. The CDR3 spans 13 residues. Trimming pared 5 bases from V and 4 bases from J, leaving 11 bases between. Germline-derived CDR1 and CDR2 are SGHDN and FVKESK.

This rearrangement joins TRBV24-1 to TRBJ2-3, with unresolved D. The CDR3 consists of 15 residues. CDR1 KGHDR and CDR2 SFDVKD come from the germline V gene. Trimming cost V 4 bases and J 2 bases, with 12 bases left between them. This CDR3 reads CATSEGYPPTDTQYF. CDR3 sequence (DNA): TGTGCCACCAGTGAAGGGTATCCCCCCACAGATACGCAGTATTTT.

The chain employs TRBV21-1 and TRBJ2-3; TRBD2 is taken as the D call from the table, unchecked against the DNA. TRBV21-1 is noted as a pseudogene. The CDR3 totals 16 residues. CDR3 nucleotide sequence: TGTGCCAGCAGCATCCGACTAGCGGGACGCACAGATACGCAGTATTTT. Its translation is CASSIRLAGRTDTQYF.

This clonotype came up a few times. This chain joins TRBV7-2 and TRBJ1-6; 12 nucleotides align to TRBD1. Germline-derived CDR1 and CDR2 are SGHTA and FQGNSA. There are 16 residues in the CDR3. The J segment lost 5 bases and the V segment lost 6 bases, leaving 5 bases of the junction unmatched. The CDR3 sequence is CASSPGQGAHNSPLHF. CDR3 DNA sequence: TGTGCCAGCAGTCCGGGACAGGGGGCACATAATTCACCCCTCCACTTT.

The V call is TRBV6-1, the J call TRBJ2-1; a possible D gene is TRBD2 (5 bases). The CDR3 has 14 amino acids. Germline V lookup: CDR1 MNHNS, CDR2 SASEGT. V was clipped by 1 base and J by 10 bases, with 14 bases between them. The CDR3 reads CASSEEEGVGEQFF. In DNA form, the CDR3 reads TGTGCCAGCAGTGAAGAAGAGGGAGTGGGGGAGCAGTTCTTC.

CDR3 sequence: CSAGQAGEVQFF. CDR3 nucleotides: TGCAGTGCTGGCCAAGCGGGAGAGGTCCAGTTCTTC. The rearrangement links TRBV20-1 to TRBJ2-1, with 8 bases that match TRBD2. J gave up 13 bases and V 5 bases, and 10 bases lay outside the gene matches. Germline V gene lookup returns CDR1 DFQATT and CDR2 SNEGSKA (reference sequence). The CDR3 contains 12 residues.